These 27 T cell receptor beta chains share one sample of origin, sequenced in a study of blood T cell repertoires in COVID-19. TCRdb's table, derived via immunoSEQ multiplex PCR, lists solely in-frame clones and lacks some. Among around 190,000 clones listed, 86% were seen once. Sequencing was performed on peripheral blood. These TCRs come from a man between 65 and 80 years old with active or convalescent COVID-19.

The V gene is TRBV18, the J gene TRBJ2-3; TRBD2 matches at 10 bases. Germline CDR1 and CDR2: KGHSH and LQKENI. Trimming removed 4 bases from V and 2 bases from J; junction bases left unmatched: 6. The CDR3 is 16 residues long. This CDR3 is CASSQSGRAVTDTQYF. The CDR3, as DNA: TGTGCCAGCTCACAGAGCGGGAGGGCAGTCACAGATACGCAGTATTTT.

The CDR3 reads CAISETGGYGYTF. The CDR3 coding sequence is TGTGCCATCAGTGAAACAGGGGGCTATGGCTACACCTTC. The rearrangement uses TRBV10-3 and TRBJ1-2; 8 bases are a match to TRBD1. V was clipped by 3 bases and J by 4 bases; unmatched bases: 1. Per the germline V gene, CDR1 is ENHRY and CDR2 is SYGVKD. The CDR3 is 13 amino acids.

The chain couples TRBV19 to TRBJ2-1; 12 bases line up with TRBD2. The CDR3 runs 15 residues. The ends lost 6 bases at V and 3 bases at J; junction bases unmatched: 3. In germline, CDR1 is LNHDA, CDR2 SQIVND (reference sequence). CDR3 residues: CASSLAGGLYNEQFF. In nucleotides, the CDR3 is TGTGCCAGTAGCCTAGCGGGAGGGCTCTACAATGAGCAGTTCTTC.

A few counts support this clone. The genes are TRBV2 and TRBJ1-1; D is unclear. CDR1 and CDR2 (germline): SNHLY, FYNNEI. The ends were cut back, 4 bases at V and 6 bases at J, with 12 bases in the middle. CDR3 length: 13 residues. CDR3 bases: TGTGCCAGCAGTGGTCCCGGGGTGGCTGAAGCTTTCTTT. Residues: CASSGPGVAEAFF. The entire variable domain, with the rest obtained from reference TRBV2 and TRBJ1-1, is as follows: EPEVTQTPSHQVTQMGQEVILRCVPISNHLYFYWYRQILGQKVEFLVSFYNNEISEKSEIFDDQFSVERPDGSNFTLKIRSTKLEDSAMYFCASSGPGVAEAFFGQGTRLTVV.

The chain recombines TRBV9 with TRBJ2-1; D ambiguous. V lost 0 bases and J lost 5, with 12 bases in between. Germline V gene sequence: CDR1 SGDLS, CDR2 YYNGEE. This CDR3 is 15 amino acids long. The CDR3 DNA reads TGTGCCAGCAGCGTAGGGCTAGAGATGGACAATGAGCAGTTCTTC. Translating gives CASSVGLEMDNEQFF.

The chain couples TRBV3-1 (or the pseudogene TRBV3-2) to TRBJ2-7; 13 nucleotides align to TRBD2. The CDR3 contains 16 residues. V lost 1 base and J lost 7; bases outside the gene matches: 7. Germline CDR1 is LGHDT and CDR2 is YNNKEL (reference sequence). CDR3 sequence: CASSQVSGLAGHEQYF. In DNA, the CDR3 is TGTGCCAGCAGCCAAGTATCGGGACTAGCGGGGCATGAGCAGTACTTC.

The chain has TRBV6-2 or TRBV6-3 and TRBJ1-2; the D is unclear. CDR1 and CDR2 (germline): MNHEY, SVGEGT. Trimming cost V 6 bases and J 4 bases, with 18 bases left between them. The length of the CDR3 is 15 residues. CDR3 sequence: CASSIDSRSSYGYTF. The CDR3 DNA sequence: TGTGCCAGCAGCATCGACTCCCGGAGTAGCTATGGCTACACCTTC.

The chain's CDR3 is CASSYSRLAGGLHNEQFF. The CDR3, as DNA: TGTGCCAGCAGTTACTCGCGATTAGCGGGGGGACTTCACAATGAGCAGTTCTTC. The chain is built from TRBV6-2 or TRBV6-3 and TRBJ2-1; 10 positions agree with TRBD2. V dropped 0 bases and J dropped 5; count of bases not matched to a gene: 10. This CDR3 is built from 18 residues. CDR1 and CDR2 (germline): MNHEY, SVGEGT.

The CDR3 is CASSSFTALAGVADTQYF. Written as DNA, the CDR3 is TGTGCCAGCAGTTCCTTCACCGCTCTAGCGGGGGTTGCAGATACGCAGTATTTT. V is TRBV6-2 or TRBV6-3 and J is TRBJ2-3; the match to TRBD2 covers 10 bases. V trimming: 4 bases; J trimming: 4 bases; junction bases outside the gene matches: 14. CDR1 and CDR2 from the germline V gene are MNHEY and SVGEGT. The length of the CDR3 is 18 residues.

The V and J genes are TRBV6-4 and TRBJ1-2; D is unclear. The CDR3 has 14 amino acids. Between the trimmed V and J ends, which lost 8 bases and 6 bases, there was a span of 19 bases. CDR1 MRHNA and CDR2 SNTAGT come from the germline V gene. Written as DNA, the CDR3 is TGTGCCAGCCGTCTGGGCATCTTTTCGGATGGCTACACCTTC. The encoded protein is CASRLGIFSDGYTF.

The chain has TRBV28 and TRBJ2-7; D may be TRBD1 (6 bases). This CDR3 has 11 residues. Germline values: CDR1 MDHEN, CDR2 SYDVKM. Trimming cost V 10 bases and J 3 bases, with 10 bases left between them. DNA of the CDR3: TGTGCCATCGGGGACATCTACGAGCAGTACTTC. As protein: CAIGDIYEQYF.

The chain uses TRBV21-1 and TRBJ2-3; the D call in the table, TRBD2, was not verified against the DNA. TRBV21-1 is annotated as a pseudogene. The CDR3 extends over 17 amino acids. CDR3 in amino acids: CASSKEGMRECTDTQYF. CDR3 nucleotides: TGTGCCAGCAGCAAAGAAGGGATGCGGGAGTGCACAGATACGCAGTATTTT.

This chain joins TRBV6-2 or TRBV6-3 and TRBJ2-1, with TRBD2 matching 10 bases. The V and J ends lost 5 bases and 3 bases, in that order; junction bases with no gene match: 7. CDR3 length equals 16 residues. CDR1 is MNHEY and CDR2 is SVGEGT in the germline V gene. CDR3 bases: TGTGCCAGCAGTGCCAATCTAGCGGGGGTCTACAATGAGCAGTTCTTC. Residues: CASSANLAGVYNEQFF.

This CDR3 is CAWSDGVSNQPQHF. The CDR3 DNA sequence: TGTGCCTGGAGCGACGGGGTTAGCAATCAGCCCCAGCATTTT. This rearrangement joins TRBV30 to TRBJ1-5; D gene ambiguous. This CDR3 contains 14 residues. Trimming removed 3 bases at V and 0 bases at J, with 9 bases between. Germline-derived CDR1 and CDR2 are GTSNPN and SVGIG (reference sequence).

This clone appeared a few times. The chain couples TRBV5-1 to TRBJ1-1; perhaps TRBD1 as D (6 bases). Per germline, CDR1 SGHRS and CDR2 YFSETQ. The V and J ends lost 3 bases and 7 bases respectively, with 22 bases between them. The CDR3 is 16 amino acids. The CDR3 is CASSWDPRRGGGEAFF. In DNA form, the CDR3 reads TGCGCCAGCAGCTGGGACCCCCGCAGGGGCGGTGGTGAAGCTTTCTTT.

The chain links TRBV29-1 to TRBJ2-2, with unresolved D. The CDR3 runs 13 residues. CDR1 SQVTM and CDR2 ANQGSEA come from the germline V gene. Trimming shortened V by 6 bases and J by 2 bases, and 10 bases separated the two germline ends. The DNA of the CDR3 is TGCAGCGTGCGGAGAGGAAACACCGGGGAGCTGTTTTTT. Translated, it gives CSVRRGNTGELFF.

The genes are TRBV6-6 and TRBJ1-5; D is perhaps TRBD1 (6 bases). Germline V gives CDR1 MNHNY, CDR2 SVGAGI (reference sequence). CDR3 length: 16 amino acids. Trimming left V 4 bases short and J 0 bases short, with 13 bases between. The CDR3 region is CASSSWDNVSNQPQHF. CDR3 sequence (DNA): TGTGCCAGCAGTTCCTGGGACAATGTTAGCAATCAGCCCCAGCATTTT.

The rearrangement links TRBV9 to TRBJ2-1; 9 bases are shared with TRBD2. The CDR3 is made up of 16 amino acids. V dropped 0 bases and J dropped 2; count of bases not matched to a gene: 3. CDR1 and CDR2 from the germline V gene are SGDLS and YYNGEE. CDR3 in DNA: TGTGCCAGCAGCGTAGTTAGCGGGAGAACCTACAATGAGCAGTTCTTC. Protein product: CASSVVSGRTYNEQFF.

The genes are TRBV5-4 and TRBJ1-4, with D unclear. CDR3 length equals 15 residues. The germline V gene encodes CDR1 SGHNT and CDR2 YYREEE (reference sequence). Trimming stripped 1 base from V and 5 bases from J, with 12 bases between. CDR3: CASSLLAGSNEKLFF. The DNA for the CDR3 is TGTGCCAGCAGCTTGTTAGCCGGATCCAATGAAAAACTGTTTTTT.

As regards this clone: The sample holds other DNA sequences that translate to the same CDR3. CDR3 sequence reads: CASRGYNEQFF. CDR3 sequence (DNA): TGTGCCAGTAGGGGATACAATGAGCAGTTCTTC. The genes are TRBV6-6 and TRBJ2-1; a possible D gene is TRBD1 (5 bases). The CDR3 loop spans 11 amino acids. Between the trimmed V and J ends, which lost 9 bases and 4 bases, there was a span of 7 bases. Looked up from germline, CDR1 is MNHNY and CDR2 is SVGAGI (reference sequence).

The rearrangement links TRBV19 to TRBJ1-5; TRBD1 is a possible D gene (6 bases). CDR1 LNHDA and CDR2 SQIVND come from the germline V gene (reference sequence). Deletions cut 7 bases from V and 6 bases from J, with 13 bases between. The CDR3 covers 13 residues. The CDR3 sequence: CASKGQRRQPQHF. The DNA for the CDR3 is TGTGCCAGTAAAGGACAGCGCCGTCAGCCCCAGCATTTT.

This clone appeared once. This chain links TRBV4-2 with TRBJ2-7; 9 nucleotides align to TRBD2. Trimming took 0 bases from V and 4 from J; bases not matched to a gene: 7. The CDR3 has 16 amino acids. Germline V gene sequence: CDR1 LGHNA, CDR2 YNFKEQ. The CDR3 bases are TGTGCCAGCAGCCAAGATAAAGCTAGCGGGACATACGAGCAGTACTTC. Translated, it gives CASSQDKASGTYEQYF.

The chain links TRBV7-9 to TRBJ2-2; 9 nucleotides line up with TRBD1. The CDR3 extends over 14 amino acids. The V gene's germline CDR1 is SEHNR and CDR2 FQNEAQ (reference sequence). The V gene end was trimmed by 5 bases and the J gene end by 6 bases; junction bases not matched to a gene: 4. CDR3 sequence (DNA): TGTGCCAGCAGCAGGACAGGGGAGCCCGGGGAGCTGTTTTTT. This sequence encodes CASSRTGEPGELFF.

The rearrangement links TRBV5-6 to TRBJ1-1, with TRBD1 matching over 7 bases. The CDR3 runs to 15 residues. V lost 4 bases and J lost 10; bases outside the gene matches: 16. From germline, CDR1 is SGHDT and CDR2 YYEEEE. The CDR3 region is CASSARDSISGRAFF. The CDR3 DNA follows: TGTGCCAGCAGCGCCCGGGACAGCATCTCGGGGCGAGCTTTCTTT.

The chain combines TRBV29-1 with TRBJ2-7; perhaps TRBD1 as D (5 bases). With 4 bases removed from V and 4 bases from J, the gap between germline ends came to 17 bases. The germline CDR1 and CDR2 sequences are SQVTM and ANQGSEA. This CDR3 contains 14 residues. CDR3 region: CSVVLMSGKYEQYF. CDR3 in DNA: TGCAGCGTTGTACTAATGTCAGGGAAGTACGAGCAGTACTTC.

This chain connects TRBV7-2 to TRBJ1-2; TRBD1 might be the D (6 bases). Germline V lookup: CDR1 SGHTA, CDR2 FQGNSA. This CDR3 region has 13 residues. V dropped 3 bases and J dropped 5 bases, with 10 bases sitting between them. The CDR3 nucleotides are TGTGCCAGCAGCTTCGGGGGGGCTTATGGCTACACCTTC. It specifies CASSFGGAYGYTF.

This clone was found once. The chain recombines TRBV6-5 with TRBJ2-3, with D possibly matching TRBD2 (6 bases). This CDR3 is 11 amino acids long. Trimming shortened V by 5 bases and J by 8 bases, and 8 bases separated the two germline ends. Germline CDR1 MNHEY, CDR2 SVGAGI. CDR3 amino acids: CASSPGGTQYF. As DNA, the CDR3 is TGTGCCAGCAGTCCCGGGGGTACGCAGTATTTT.